The entry below describes one TCR beta chain. The target antigen is unknown. The data are from a study of T cell responses to AZD1222 COVID-19 vaccine. Study-wide context: Pooling was applied to second doses at about 4 or about 12 weeks. Broader study findings: Dominant at 160-218 and 743-854, vaccine-associated CD4 TCRs also spanned spike. Only a handful of AZD1222 recipients, more than 5 in all, had baseline seropositivity. Clonal diversity was possibly underestimated; the donors were predominantly white British and more often female.

Sequencing used immunoSEQ multiplex PCR; TCRdb keeps in-frame clones, though not all of them. The sample lists 150,000 to 200,000 clones, around 90% occurring once. Germline CDR1 LGHNA, CDR2 YSLEER. V shed 0 bases, J shed 2 bases, and the junction held 11 bases outside the gene matches. The CDR3 runs 19 residues. The sample in question was peripheral blood, obtained on day 0 of AZD1222 vaccination. The TCR comes from an adult in good health. This chain uses TRBV4-3 with TRBJ2-1, with 9 bases that match TRBD1. The CDR3 region has the DNA TGCGCCAGCAGCCAAGATCCCGGACAGGGGATTTGGGCCTACAATGAGCAGTTCTTC. Amino acids: CASSQDPGQGIWAYNEQFF.